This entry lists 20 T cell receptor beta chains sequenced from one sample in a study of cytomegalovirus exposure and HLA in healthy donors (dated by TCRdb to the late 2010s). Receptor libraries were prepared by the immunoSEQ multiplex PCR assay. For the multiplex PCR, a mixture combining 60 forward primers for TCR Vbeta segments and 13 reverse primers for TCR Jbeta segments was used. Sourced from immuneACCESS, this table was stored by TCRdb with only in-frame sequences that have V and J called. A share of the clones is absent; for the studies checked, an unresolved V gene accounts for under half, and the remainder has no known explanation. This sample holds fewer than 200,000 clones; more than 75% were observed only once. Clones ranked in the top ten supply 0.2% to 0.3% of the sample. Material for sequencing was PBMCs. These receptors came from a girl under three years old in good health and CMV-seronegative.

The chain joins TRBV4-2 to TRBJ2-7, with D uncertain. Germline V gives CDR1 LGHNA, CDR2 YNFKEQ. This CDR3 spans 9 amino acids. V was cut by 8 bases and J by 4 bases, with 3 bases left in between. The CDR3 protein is CASPYEQYF. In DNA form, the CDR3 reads TGTGCCAGCCCGTACGAGCAGTACTTC.

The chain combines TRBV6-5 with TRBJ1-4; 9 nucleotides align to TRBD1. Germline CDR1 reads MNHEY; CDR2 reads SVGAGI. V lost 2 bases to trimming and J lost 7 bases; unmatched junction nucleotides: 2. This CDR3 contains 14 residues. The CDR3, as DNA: TGTGCCAGCAGTTACCGGGACAGGGTTGAAAAACTGTTTTTT. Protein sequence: CASSYRDRVEKLFF.

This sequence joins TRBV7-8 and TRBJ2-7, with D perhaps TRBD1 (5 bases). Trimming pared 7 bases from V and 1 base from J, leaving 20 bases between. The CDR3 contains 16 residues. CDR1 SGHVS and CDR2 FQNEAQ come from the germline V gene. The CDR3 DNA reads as TGTGCCAGCACCGCTTCGGATCAGGGAACTTCCTACGAGCAGTACTTC. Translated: CASTASDQGTSYEQYF.

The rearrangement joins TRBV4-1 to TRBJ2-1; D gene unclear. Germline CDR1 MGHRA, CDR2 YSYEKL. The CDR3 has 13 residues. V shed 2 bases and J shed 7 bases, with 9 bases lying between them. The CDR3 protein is CASSQSQANEQFF. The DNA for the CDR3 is TGCGCCAGCAGCCAATCCCAGGCTAATGAGCAGTTCTTC.

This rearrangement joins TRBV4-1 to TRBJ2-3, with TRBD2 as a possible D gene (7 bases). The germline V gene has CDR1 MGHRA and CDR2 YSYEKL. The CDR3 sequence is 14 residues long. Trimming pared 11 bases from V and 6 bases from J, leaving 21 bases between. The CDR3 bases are TGCGCCGTTGCTCGGGGGGCTCCATGGGATACGCAGTATTTT. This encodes CAVARGAPWDTQYF.

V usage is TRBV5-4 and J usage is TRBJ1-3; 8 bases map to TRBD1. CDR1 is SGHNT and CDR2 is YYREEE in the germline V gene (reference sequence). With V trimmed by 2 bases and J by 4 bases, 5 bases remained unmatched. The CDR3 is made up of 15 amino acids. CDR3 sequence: CASSLDRGGGNTIYF. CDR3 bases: TGTGCCAGCAGCTTAGACAGGGGAGGCGGAAACACCATATATTTT.

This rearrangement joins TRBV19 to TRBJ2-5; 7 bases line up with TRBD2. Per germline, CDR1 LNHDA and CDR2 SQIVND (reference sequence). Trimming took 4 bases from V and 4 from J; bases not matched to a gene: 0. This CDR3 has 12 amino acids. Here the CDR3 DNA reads TGTGCCAGTAGTAGCGGGAGAGAGACCCAGTACTTC. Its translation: CASSSGRETQYF.

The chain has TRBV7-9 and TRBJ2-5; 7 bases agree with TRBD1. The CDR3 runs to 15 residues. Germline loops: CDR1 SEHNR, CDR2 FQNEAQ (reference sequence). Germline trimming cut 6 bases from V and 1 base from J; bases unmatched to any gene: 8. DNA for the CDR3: TGTGCCAGCAGGAAGGGGGCATTGGTCCAAGAGACCCAGTACTTC. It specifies CASRKGALVQETQYF.

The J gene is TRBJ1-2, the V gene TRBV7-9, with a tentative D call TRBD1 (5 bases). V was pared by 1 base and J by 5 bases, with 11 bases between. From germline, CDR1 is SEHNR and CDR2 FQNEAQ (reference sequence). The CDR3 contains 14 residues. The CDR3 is CASSLDAGWYGYTF. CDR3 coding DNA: TGTGCCAGCAGCTTAGATGCAGGGTGGTATGGCTACACCTTC.

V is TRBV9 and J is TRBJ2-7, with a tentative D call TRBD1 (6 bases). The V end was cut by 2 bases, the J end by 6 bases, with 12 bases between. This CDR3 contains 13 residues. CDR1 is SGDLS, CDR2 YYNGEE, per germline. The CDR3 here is CASSVTGIGEQYF. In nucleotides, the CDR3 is TGTGCCAGCAGCGTTACAGGGATCGGCGAGCAGTACTTC.

The CDR3 here is CASSEIGGWTQYF. In DNA, the CDR3 is TGCGCCAGCAGCGAAATTGGGGGGTGGACCCAGTACTTC. This chain uses TRBV5-1 with TRBJ2-5; maybe TRBD2 (6 bases). This CDR3 has 13 amino acids. Germline V CDR1 and CDR2: SGHRS, YFSETQ. Trimming left V 4 bases short and J 7 bases short, with 14 bases between.

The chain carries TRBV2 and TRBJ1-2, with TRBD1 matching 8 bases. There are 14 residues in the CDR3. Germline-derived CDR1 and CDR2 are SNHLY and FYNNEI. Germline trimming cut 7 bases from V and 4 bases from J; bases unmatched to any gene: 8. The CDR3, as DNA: TGTGCCAGCACGGAATTTACAGGGGGCTATGGCTACACCTTC. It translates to CASTEFTGGYGYTF.

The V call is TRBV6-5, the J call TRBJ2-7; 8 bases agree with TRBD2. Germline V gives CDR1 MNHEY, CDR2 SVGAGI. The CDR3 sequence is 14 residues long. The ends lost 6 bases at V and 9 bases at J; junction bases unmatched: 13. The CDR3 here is CASRFREGNAGQYF. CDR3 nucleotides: TGTGCCAGCAGGTTTCGGGAGGGCAATGCGGGGCAGTACTTC.

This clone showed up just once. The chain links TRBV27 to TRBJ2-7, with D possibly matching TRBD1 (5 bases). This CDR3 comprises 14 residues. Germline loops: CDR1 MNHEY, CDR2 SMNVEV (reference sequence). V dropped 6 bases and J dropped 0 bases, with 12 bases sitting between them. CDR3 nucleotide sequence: TGTGCCAGCAGCTGGACACCGAGCTCCTACGAGCAGTACTTC. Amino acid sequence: CASSWTPSSYEQYF.

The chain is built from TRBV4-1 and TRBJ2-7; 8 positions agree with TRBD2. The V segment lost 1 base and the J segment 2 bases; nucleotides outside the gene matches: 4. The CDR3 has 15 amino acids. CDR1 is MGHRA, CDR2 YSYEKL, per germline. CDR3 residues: CASSQGAGLAYEQYF. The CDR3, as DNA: TGCGCCAGCAGCCAAGGAGCGGGACTAGCCTACGAGCAGTACTTC.

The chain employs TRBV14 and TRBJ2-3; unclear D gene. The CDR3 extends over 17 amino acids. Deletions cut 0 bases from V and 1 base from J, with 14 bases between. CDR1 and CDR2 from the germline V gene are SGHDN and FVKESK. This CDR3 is CASSQDPRFTGTDTQYF. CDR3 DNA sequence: TGTGCCAGCAGCCAAGATCCACGCTTCACGGGCACAGATACGCAGTATTTT.

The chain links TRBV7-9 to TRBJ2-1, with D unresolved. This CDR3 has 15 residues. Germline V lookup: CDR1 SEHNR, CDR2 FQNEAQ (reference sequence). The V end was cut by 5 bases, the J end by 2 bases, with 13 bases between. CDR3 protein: CASSPDIWPYNEQFF. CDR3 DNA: TGTGCCAGCAGCCCAGATATATGGCCCTACAATGAGCAGTTCTTC.

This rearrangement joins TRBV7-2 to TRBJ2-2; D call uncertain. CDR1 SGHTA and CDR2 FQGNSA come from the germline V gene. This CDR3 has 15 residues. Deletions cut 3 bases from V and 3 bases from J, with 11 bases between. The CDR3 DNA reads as TGTGCCAGCAGCTTTACCCAGTTGGACACCGGGGAGCTGTTTTTT. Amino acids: CASSFTQLDTGELFF. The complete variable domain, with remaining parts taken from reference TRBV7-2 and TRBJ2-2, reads GAGVSQSPSNKVTEKGKDVELRCDPISGHTALYWYRQSLGQGLEFLIYFQGNSAPDKSGLPSDRFSAERTGGSVSTLTIQRTQQEDSAVYLCASSFTQLDTGELFFGEGSRLTVL.

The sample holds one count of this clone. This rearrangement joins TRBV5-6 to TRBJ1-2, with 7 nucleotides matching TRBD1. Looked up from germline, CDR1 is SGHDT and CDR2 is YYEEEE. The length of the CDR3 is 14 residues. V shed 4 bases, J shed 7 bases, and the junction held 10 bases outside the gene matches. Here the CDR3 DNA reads TGTGCCAGCAGCCCCCCGAGACAGGGCGGTGGCTACACCTTC. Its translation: CASSPPRQGGGYTF.

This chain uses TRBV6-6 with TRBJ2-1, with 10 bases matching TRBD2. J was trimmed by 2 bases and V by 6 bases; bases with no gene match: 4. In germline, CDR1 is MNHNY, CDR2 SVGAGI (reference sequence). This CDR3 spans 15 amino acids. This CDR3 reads CASREREGPYNEQFF. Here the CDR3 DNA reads TGTGCCAGCAGAGAGCGGGAGGGCCCCTACAATGAGCAGTTCTTC.